This TCR beta chain was identified during a study of blood T cells in healthy people across ages. Regarding the study as a whole: Observed TCR beta diversity showed a strong correlation with the percentage of naive T cells as measured by flow cytometry. TCR beta diversity per million T cells fell roughly linearly with age. The diversity estimates, figures obtained from one million T cells, were considered underestimates.

Isolation recovered at least 6.5 million PBMCs from every sample. With a J-beta primer mix and a sample-barcoded 5' primer, a second PCR ran roughly 6 to 12 cycles. TCRdb itself ran the 5' RACE reads through MiXCR, one entry per CDR3 protein. This table holds some 1.1 million distinct CDR3 sequences, approximately 38% found once. In regard to this clonotype: The antigen remains undetermined.

Source material: blood. The source is a young man in good health.

The CDR3 spells CSVSEGGQPQHF. CDR3 nucleotide sequence: TGCAGCGTTTCGGAGGGAGGCCAGCCCCAGCATTTT. V is TRBV29-1 and J is TRBJ1-5; D is uncertain. CDR3 length: 12 amino acids. Germline lookup yields CDR1 SQVTM and CDR2 ANQGSEA. V was cut by 5 bases and J by 7 bases, with 12 bases left in between. The full variable domain, in which reference TRBV29-1 and TRBJ1-5 provide the parts outside the CDR3, is SAVISQKPSRDICQRGTSLTIQCQVDSQVTMMFWYRQQPGQSLTLIATANQGSEATYESGFVIDKFPISRPNLTFSTLTVSNMSPEDSSIYLCSVSEGGQPQHFGDGTRLSIL.